These T cell receptor beta chains were read from a single sample in a study of T cell repertoires in cytomegalovirus infection. For these TCRs, the target antigens are not known. TCRdb reprocessed the reads with MiXCR, giving one entry per CDR3 protein. The sample lists about 60,000 distinct CDR3 sequences; roughly 20% were seen once. The sample consisted of CD8+ T cells from cultured PBMCs, taken from culture after CMV antigen stimulation. The receptor source for this set is a human donor in good health (CMV status not recorded). Some clones in this sample may be carry-over from other donors' samples. Each CDR3 is given with its conserved first and last residue. Each record gives: clone size, D gene, J gene, V gene, CDR3 DNA, CDR3 protein. A D gene is named only where the DNA matches it firmly. The size field is filled for only some rows; it gives once, few, many or a size class.

>-|TRBD2|TRBJ2-6|TRBV4-3
TGCGCCAGCAGCCAAGGGGCTAGCGGGAGTACCGGGGCCAACGTCCTGACTTTC
CASSQGASGSTGANVLTF
>-|TRBD2|TRBJ2-7|TRBV6-2/TRBV6-3
TGTGCCAGCAGAGGACTAGCGGTCTCCTACGAGCAGTACTTC
CASRGLAVSYEQYF
>-|-|TRBJ1-2|TRBV19
TGTGCCAGTAGTATAAGTTTCGGAGCGGATGGCTACACCTTC
CASSISFGADGYTF
>many|-|TRBJ2-3|TRBV7-8
TGTGCCAGCCTTCTCAACTGGGGGCCTAGCACAGATACGCAGTATTTT
CASLLNWGPSTDTQYF
>few|-|TRBJ1-5|TRBV7-2
TGTGCCAGCAGCTTAGAATGGGTCGTGGAGCAGCCCCAGCATTTT
CASSLEWVVEQPQHF
>-|-|TRBJ1-5|TRBV27
TGTGCCAGCAGTAACACAATAACAAATCAGCCCCAGCATTTT
CASSNTITNQPQHF
>-|-|TRBJ2-5|TRBV7-2
TGTGCCAGCAGCTCCCGGGCGTACCAAGAGACCCAGTACTTC
CASSSRAYQETQYF
>few|TRBD1|TRBJ1-1|TRBV14
TGTGCCAGCATCCGGGACAGAAAGAACACTGAAGCTTTCTTT
CASIRDRKNTEAFF
>-|-|TRBJ2-7|TRBV28
TGTGCCAGCAGTTTATCGCTCAGCGCCTACGAGCAGTACTTC
CASSLSLSAYEQYF
>-|TRBD1|TRBJ2-7|TRBV11-1
TGTGCCAGCAGCGAGGTGGACAGGGGTGCCTACGAGCAGTACTTC
CASSEVDRGAYEQYF
>-|-|TRBJ1-1|TRBV7-2
TGTGCCAGCAGACAACAGGGTTTAAGTATGAACACTGAAGCTTTCTTT
CASRQQGLSMNTEAFF
>-|-|TRBJ2-5|TRBV12-3/TRBV12-4
TGTGCCAGCAGATACCAAGAGACCCAGTACTTC
CASRYQETQYF
>few|-|TRBJ2-7|TRBV7-2
TGTGCCAGCACCACCGCGGGACTTACCTACGAGCAGTACTTC
CASTTAGLTYEQYF
>few|TRBD1|TRBJ1-6|TRBV7-8
TGTGCCAGCAGCGGCGCCATTGGACAGGGTTTTGATTCACCCCTCCACTTT
CASSGAIGQGFDSPLHF
>few|-|TRBJ2-2|TRBV7-2
TGTGCCAGCAGCTTATCTAGCAGTACACTACCCGGGGAGCTGTTTTTT
CASSLSSSTLPGELFF
>-|-|TRBJ2-1|TRBV4-2
TGTGCCAGCAGCCAAGAAGGGGTCTACAATGAGCAGTTCTTC
CASSQEGVYNEQFF
>-|-|TRBJ1-4|TRBV7-8
TGTGCCAGCAGCCTAGCGTGGCAGGGGTGGGAAAAACTGTTTTTT
CASSLAWQGWEKLFF
>few|TRBD1|TRBJ1-1|TRBV4-1
TGCGCCAGCAGCCAAAATACAGGGGGCAACACTGAAGCTTTCTTT
CASSQNTGGNTEAFF
>-|-|TRBJ1-5|TRBV28
TGTGCCAGCAGTTTCTTCTACAGGGTGACCGGCAATCAGCCCCAGCATTTT
CASSFFYRVTGNQPQHF
>-|TRBD1|TRBJ1-1|TRBV12-3/TRBV12-4
TGTGCCAGCAGGGGGACAGGGAACTCCGAAGCTTTCTTT
CASRGTGNSEAFF
>-|-|TRBJ1-1|TRBV11-2
TGTGCCAGCAGCTTATCTGTTGGCGCTTTCTTT
CASSLSVGAFF
>few|TRBD1|TRBJ2-7|TRBV28
TGTGCCAGCAAGGGGCACAGGGGATGGAACGAGCAGTACTTC
CASKGHRGWNEQYF
>many|-|TRBJ2-1|TRBV7-8
TGTGCCAGCAGCTTAGAGGGGGAGGGAGTTACGTATGAGCAGTTCTTC
CASSLEGEGVTYEQFF
>many|-|TRBJ1-2|TRBV11-1
TGTGCCAGCAGACCACCTCCAGACCTCTATGGCTACACCTTC
CASRPPPDLYGYTF
>-|-|TRBJ2-1|TRBV7-6
TGTGCCAGCAGCAAGGACTGGGGCTCCTACAATGAGCAGTTCTTC
CASSKDWGSYNEQFF
>-|-|TRBJ1-2|TRBV4-1
TGCGCCAGCAGCCAGGCAACGACAGCAAGCTATGGCTACACCTTC
CASSQATTASYGYTF